This T cell receptor beta chain was sequenced in a study of cytomegalovirus exposure and HLA in healthy donors. Overall study findings and caveats: CMV serostatus alone was available as immune exposure information. It was reported in a later analysis that an Asian-associated ancestry cluster showed fewer N-insertions than the roughly 670-donor mean. Later, TCR association rates were found to vary by HLA locus, highest for DRB1 and lowest for HLA-C. When analyzed later, a missense DCLRE1C variant was found to be linked to TCR beta V- and J-gene trimming.

Both 60 Vbeta primers and 13 Jbeta primers went into the PCR. Sequencing used immunoSEQ multiplex PCR; TCRdb keeps in-frame clones, though not all of them. Of about 140,000 clones in the sample, about 80% are singletons; the top ten hold approximately 1.5%. For this clone: Its matching antigen is unknown.

Germline V gene lookup returns CDR1 MDHEN and CDR2 SYDVKM. This CDR3 is built from 13 residues. Trimming stripped 7 bases from V and 3 bases from J, with 12 bases between. This chain connects TRBV28 to TRBJ1-1; D is undetermined. The sequence derives from a man under 40 in good health and CMV-seropositive. Sequencing input: PBMCs. DNA of the CDR3: TGTGCCAGCACCCATAACCGGGACACTGAAGCTTTCTTT. It encodes CASTHNRDTEAFF.